This TCR beta chain stems from a study of blood T cells in healthy people across ages. CDR1 and CDR2 from the germline V gene are DFQATT and SNEGSKA (reference sequence). The V and J ends lost 3 bases and 2 bases respectively, with 10 bases between them. The CDR3 is made up of 13 amino acids. A second PCR of 7 to 11 cycles used a sample-barcoded 5' primer and a J-beta primer mix. One entry per CDR3 protein results from TCRdb running MiXCR on the 5' RACE reads. This sample yields approximately 800,000 distinct CDR3 sequences, of which about half are seen a single time; around 18% belongs to the top ten.

The chain employs TRBV20-1 and TRBJ2-5, with D unclear. Sample: blood. This receptor was identified in a man at least 80 years old in good health. The CDR3 coding sequence is TGCAGTGCTAGCGGTTTCCCTCAAGAGACCCAGTACTTC. Its translation is CSASGFPQETQYF.